This T cell receptor (beta chain) was sequenced in a study of T-cell reconstitution after alpha-beta-depleted transplantation in children. To note about this clonotype: Antigen: not known.

This sample's TCRbeta library carried unique molecular identifier barcodes. In TCRdb, the PCR reads were re-called with MiXCR into one record per CDR3 protein. The table lists roughly 790,000 distinct CDR3 sequences, 15% to 20% of them singletons. Germline values: CDR1 SGDLS, CDR2 YYNGEE. This CDR3 spans 15 amino acids. Trimming shortened V by 0 bases and J by 4 bases, and 13 bases separated the two germline ends. Findings of the study overall: From surviving recipient T cells and thymic progenitors came the high day-60 TCRbeta diversity observed in some patients. Where alpha-beta T cells came from about two months after transplant was reportedly several hundred expanded graft clones. From newly produced T cells came most of the T-cell counts and diversity one year after transplant.

The chain recombines TRBV9 with TRBJ1-2, with unresolved D. The source is a male patient aged 5 to 17 who had a stem cell transplant for acute lymphoblastic leukemia, so the T cells may come from the graft donor. Sample: PBMCs, mostly from graft donor cells, taken 360 days after TCRalphabeta/CD19-depleted stem cell transplant. The CDR3 DNA sequence: TGTGCCAGCAGCGTAGCGGGAGGTCATCTCTATGGCTACACCTTC. Residues: CASSVAGGHLYGYTF.